The entry below describes one TCR beta chain. What it binds is unknown. The data originate from a study of T cell responses to AZD1222 COVID-19 vaccine. General observations from the study: Repertoire samples came only from after the peak T cell response.

This CDR3 contains 16 residues. Germline V gene sequence: CDR1 MNHEY, CDR2 SVGAGI. V lost 0 bases and J lost 4, with 15 bases in between. The table came from immunoSEQ multiplex PCR; TCRdb's copy has only in-frame clones and leaves some out. The table has around 99,000 clones, about 87% seen once. This sample comprised peripheral blood, obtained 28 days after the second AZD1222 dose. This receptor was taken from an adult who received the AZD1222 COVID-19 vaccine. The chain is built from TRBV6-5 and TRBJ1-2; the D gene is possibly TRBD1 (6 bases). The CDR3 nucleotides are TGTGCCAGCAGTTACTCAGGGACACAGGGAGGCTATGGCTACACCTTC. Residues: CASSYSGTQGGYGYTF.